The 25 T cell receptor beta chains in this list originate from one sample, sequenced in a study of graft-versus-host responses after intestinal transplantation. The table came from immunoSEQ multiplex PCR; TCRdb's copy has only in-frame clones and leaves some out. The table records 130,000 or so clones, over 90% of them present only once. Their antigens are not known. Sequences were derived from unstimulated CD4+ T cells sorted from spleen or lymph node cells, sampled before intestinal transplant. The source is a human donor who received an intestinal transplant.

The CDR3 reads CASSPQGRNYGYTF. As DNA, the CDR3 is TGTGCCAGCAGTCCCCAGGGACGGAACTATGGCTACACCTTC. The chain carries TRBV28 and TRBJ1-2, with D maybe TRBD1 (5 bases). Germline CDR1 reads MDHEN; CDR2 reads SYDVKM. Trimming removed 5 bases at V and 2 bases at J, with 12 bases between. The length of the CDR3 is 14 residues.

The chain is built from TRBV2 and TRBJ2-2; the match to TRBD1 covers 10 bases. The CDR3 sequence is 18 residues long. Germline V gene lookup returns CDR1 SNHLY and CDR2 FYNNEI. With V trimmed by 2 bases and J by 5 bases, 11 bases remained unmatched. The DNA of the CDR3 is TGTGCCAGCAGTGAACCCCTCAAGACAGGGGGCATTACCGGGGAGCTGTTTTTT. It is translated as CASSEPLKTGGITGELFF.

This clone was detected once. This sequence joins TRBV18 and TRBJ2-2; possible D gene TRBD2, 6 bases. Trimming removed 3 bases at V and 0 bases at J, with 11 bases between. This CDR3 spans 16 amino acids. CDR1 and CDR2 (germline): KGHSH, LQKENI. The CDR3 DNA reads as TGTGCCAGCTCACCGTTCTCTAGCGCGAACACCGGGGAGCTGTTTTTT. Its translation: CASSPFSSANTGELFF. Full variable domain (missing parts from reference TRBV18 and TRBJ2-2): NAGVMQNPRHLVRRRGQEARLRCSPMKGHSHVYWYRQLPEEGLKFMVYLQKENIIDESGMPKERFSAEFPKEGPSILRIQQVVRGDSAAYFCASSPFSSANTGELFFGEGSRLTVL.

The V gene is TRBV10-3, the J gene TRBJ2-1; D is ambiguous. CDR3 length: 15 residues. Germline loops: CDR1 ENHRY, CDR2 SYGVKD. The V gene lost 6 bases and the J gene lost 4 bases, with 16 bases spanning the gap. CDR3 sequence: CAISPLDRRYNEQFF. CDR3 in DNA: TGTGCCATCAGCCCCTTAGACCGAAGGTACAATGAGCAGTTCTTC.

The rearrangement joins TRBV7-8 to TRBJ2-7; D gene uncertain. The germline CDR1 and CDR2 sequences are SGHVS and FQNEAQ. Trimming shortened V by 5 bases and J by 2 bases, and 13 bases separated the two germline ends. The CDR3 covers 14 residues. The CDR3 loop reads CASSHSTVPYEQYF. CDR3 coding DNA: TGTGCCAGCAGCCATTCCACTGTCCCCTACGAGCAGTACTTC.

The chain carries TRBV28 and TRBJ2-7; 8 bases fit TRBD1. The CDR3 has 15 amino acids. Germline V gives CDR1 MDHEN, CDR2 SYDVKM. V dropped 5 bases and J dropped 2; count of bases not matched to a gene: 8. The CDR3 spells CASSRTGQEPYEQYF. The DNA for the CDR3 is TGTGCCAGCAGTCGGACGGGACAGGAGCCCTACGAGCAGTACTTC.

This chain joins TRBV5-1 and TRBJ1-2; 11 bases line up with TRBD1. Trimming at V came to 6 bases and at J to 5 bases, leaving 12 bases not matched to a gene. The CDR3 consists of 16 residues. Germline V gene sequence: CDR1 SGHRS, CDR2 YFSETQ. Written as DNA, the CDR3 is TGCGCCAGCACCCACTTCGCGGGACAGGGGGGTTATGGCTACACCTTC. Its translation is CASTHFAGQGGYGYTF.

The V gene is TRBV19, the J gene TRBJ1-5, with D perhaps TRBD1 (5 bases). The CDR3 length is 11 residues. The V end lost 7 bases, the J end lost 7 bases, and 8 bases lay between the germline ends. Germline V gene data show CDR1 as LNHDA and CDR2 as SQIVND (reference sequence). This chain's CDR3 is CASNQGQPQHF. The CDR3 coding sequence is TGTGCCAGTAACCAGGGACAGCCCCAGCATTTT.

This clone came up once. The genes are TRBV28 and TRBJ1-5, with D uncertain. This CDR3 has 13 amino acids. Germline assignment: CDR1 MDHEN and CDR2 SYDVKM. Trimming left V 5 bases short and J 0 bases short, with 5 bases between. Here the CDR3 DNA reads TGTGCCAGCAGTACCGATAGCAATCAGCCCCAGCATTTT. This sequence encodes CASSTDSNQPQHF.

The chain joins TRBV6-1 to TRBJ2-2; D remains ambiguous. Germline lookup yields CDR1 MNHNS and CDR2 SASEGT. This CDR3 region has 11 residues. The germline V and J ends were trimmed by 2 bases and 7 bases, with 2 bases remaining between them. CDR3 residues: CASSEFGELFF. The CDR3 coding sequence is TGTGCCAGCAGTGAATTCGGGGAGCTGTTTTTT.

The rearrangement links TRBV10-2 to TRBJ1-4; D not resolved. Looked up from germline, CDR1 is WSHSY and CDR2 is SAAADI. The V end was cut by 0 bases, the J end by 0 bases, with 2 bases between. This CDR3 region has 14 residues. For the CDR3, the DNA is TGCGCCAGCAGTGAGTCGGCAACTAATGAAAAACTGTTTTTT. Translation gives CASSESATNEKLFF.

The chain uses TRBV4-2 and TRBJ1-4, with D possibly being TRBD1 (6 bases). V was trimmed by 3 bases and J by 0 bases, leaving 14 bases between them. The CDR3 has 17 residues. Germline values: CDR1 LGHNA, CDR2 YNFKEQ. The CDR3 is CASSQLKTGTTNEKLFF. CDR3 bases: TGTGCCAGCAGCCAGCTCAAGACAGGAACAACTAATGAAAAACTGTTTTTT.

V gene TRBV5-4 combines with J gene TRBJ2-4; 7 positions match TRBD1. There are 18 residues in the CDR3. Losses at the gene ends were 0 bases for V and 0 bases for J; bases not matched to a gene: 9. The germline gives CDR1 SGHNT, CDR2 YYREEE (reference sequence). CDR3 coding DNA: TGTGCCAGCAGCTTGGGAGGGACAGCCTCATTAGCCAAAAACATTCAGTACTTC. It translates to CASSLGGTASLAKNIQYF.

The chain recombines TRBV6-4 with TRBJ2-7; possibly TRBD1 for D (5 bases). The V end lost 7 bases, the J end lost 5 bases, and 15 bases lay between the germline ends. CDR3 length: 13 amino acids. Germline CDR1 is MRHNA and CDR2 is SNTAGT. DNA of the CDR3: TGTGCCAGCATCATCGGCAGGGCCCACGAGCAGTACTTC. Protein: CASIIGRAHEQYF.

DNA of the CDR3: TGTGCCAGCAGGGACGGACTAGTTAGCTCCTACGAGCAGTACTTC. Translation gives CASRDGLVSSYEQYF. The chain combines TRBV5-4 with TRBJ2-7; 7 bases agree with TRBD2. V shed 5 bases and J 0 bases; nucleotides not matched to a gene: 8. The CDR3 consists of 15 residues. The germline gives CDR1 SGHNT, CDR2 YYREEE (reference sequence).

The CDR3 DNA follows: TGTGCCAGCAGTTTACTGGGGGGGGTAGGTCAGCCCCAGCATTTT. It yields the protein CASSLLGGVGQPQHF. J is TRBJ1-5 and V is TRBV28, with D possibly TRBD1 on 5 matching bases. Germline lookup yields CDR1 MDHEN and CDR2 SYDVKM. Trimming cost V 2 bases and J 6 bases, with 14 bases left between them. The length of the CDR3 is 15 residues.

The chain joins TRBV5-1 to TRBJ1-2; 9 nucleotides align to TRBD1. This CDR3 is 16 amino acids long. CDR1 and CDR2 from the germline V gene are SGHRS and YFSETQ. The ends lost 3 bases at V and 8 bases at J; junction bases unmatched: 14. CDR3 nucleotide sequence: TGCGCCAGCAGCTGGATAACGGGACAGGGTGTCGGGGGCTACACCTTC. Its translation: CASSWITGQGVGGYTF.

The gene calls are TRBV4-1 and TRBJ1-5; D unresolved. CDR3 size: 16 residues. Trimming removed 5 bases at V and 4 bases at J, with 18 bases between. Germline lookup yields CDR1 MGHRA and CDR2 YSYEKL. The CDR3 DNA is TGCGCCAGCAGCTTAGTATTCGGGATGCCTAATCAGCCCCAGCATTTT. Translation: CASSLVFGMPNQPQHF.

This clone was counted once. This chain connects TRBV18 to TRBJ2-3; 10 bases fit TRBD2. Germline V lookup: CDR1 KGHSH, CDR2 LQKENI. This CDR3 contains 15 residues. V dropped 4 bases and J dropped 3; count of bases not matched to a gene: 4. The DNA for the CDR3 is TGTGCCAGCTCACAAGCTAGCGGGAGTACAGATACGCAGTATTTT. Translating it yields CASSQASGSTDTQYF.

The V call is TRBV19, the J call TRBJ2-1; no clear D gene. Trimming pared 8 bases from V and 0 bases from J, leaving 8 bases between. CDR1 is LNHDA, CDR2 SQIVND, per germline (reference sequence). CDR3 length equals 13 residues. The DNA for the CDR3 is TGTGCCAGTGGAATTAGCTCCTACAATGAGCAGTTCTTC. Protein product: CASGISSYNEQFF.

The chain carries TRBV6-1 and TRBJ2-3, with D possibly matching TRBD1 (5 bases). The CDR3 sequence is 13 residues long. Per the germline V gene, CDR1 is MNHNS and CDR2 is SASEGT. The V gene lost 3 bases and the J gene lost 7 bases, with 11 bases spanning the gap. Here the CDR3 reads CASSESGSNTQYF. Here the CDR3 DNA reads TGTGCCAGCAGTGAGTCAGGGTCAAATACGCAGTATTTT.

In regard to this clone: Different DNA sequences within this sample yield the same CDR3. The chain links TRBV9 to TRBJ2-1; D may be TRBD2 (6 bases). The CDR3 contains 15 residues. In germline, CDR1 is SGDLS, CDR2 YYNGEE. Trimming took off 0 bases at V and 1 base at J, with 8 bases between the two ends. The CDR3 loop reads CASSVGRGSYNEQFF. The CDR3 DNA reads as TGTGCCAGCAGCGTAGGTCGGGGGTCCTACAATGAGCAGTTCTTC.

The chain couples TRBV11-2 to TRBJ2-3, with 13 positions matching TRBD2. Germline CDR1 reads SGHAT; CDR2 reads FQNNGV. The CDR3 has 13 residues. J gave up 6 bases and V 8 bases, and 2 bases lay outside the gene matches. This chain's CDR3 is CASGLAGADTQYF. CDR3 bases: TGTGCCAGCGGACTAGCGGGAGCGGATACGCAGTATTTT.

The chain carries TRBV2 and TRBJ1-5; tentatively, D is TRBD1 (6 bases). The CDR3 loop spans 15 amino acids. V lost 4 bases and J 0 bases, leaving 10 bases between the germline ends. Germline CDR1 reads SNHLY; CDR2 reads FYNNEI. CDR3 coding DNA: TGTGCCAGCAGTGGAGACAGGAATAGCAATCAGCCCCAGCATTTT. It yields the protein CASSGDRNSNQPQHF. Full variable domain (rest looked up from reference TRBV2 and TRBJ1-5): EPEVTQTPSHQVTQMGQEVILRCVPISNHLYFYWYRQILGQKVEFLVSFYNNEISEKSEIFDDQFSVERPDGSNFTLKIRSTKLEDSAMYFCASSGDRNSNQPQHFGDGTRLSIL.

This chain links TRBV7-2 with TRBJ1-6; D unclear. This CDR3 is built from 14 residues. V was shortened by 6 bases and J by 6 bases, with 12 bases between the two germline ends. CDR1 and CDR2 (germline): SGHTA, FQGNSA. The chain's CDR3 is CASSQVVSNSPLHF. In DNA form, the CDR3 reads TGTGCCAGCAGTCAGGTGGTTTCTAATTCACCCCTCCACTTT. Together with reference TRBV7-2 and TRBJ1-6, the CDR3 gives the full variable domain: GAGVSQSPSNKVTEKGKDVELRCDPISGHTALYWYRQSLGQGLEFLIYFQGNSAPDKSGLPSDRFSAERTGGSVSTLTIQRTQQEDSAVYLCASSQVVSNSPLHFGNGTRLTVT.